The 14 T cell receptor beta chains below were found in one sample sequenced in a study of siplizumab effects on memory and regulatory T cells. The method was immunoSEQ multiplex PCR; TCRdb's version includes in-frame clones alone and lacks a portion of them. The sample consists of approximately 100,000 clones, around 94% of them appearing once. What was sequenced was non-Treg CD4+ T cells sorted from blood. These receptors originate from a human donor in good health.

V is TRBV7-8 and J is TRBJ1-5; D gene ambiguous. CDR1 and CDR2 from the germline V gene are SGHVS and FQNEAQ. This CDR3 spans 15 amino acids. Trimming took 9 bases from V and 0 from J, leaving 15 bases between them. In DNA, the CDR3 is TGTGCCAGTCAGGTAACACGGGATAGCAATCAGCCCCAGCATTTT. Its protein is CASQVTRDSNQPQHF. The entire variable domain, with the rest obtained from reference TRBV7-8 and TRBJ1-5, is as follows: GAGVSQSPRYKVAKRGQDVALRCDPISGHVSLFWYQQALGQGPEFLTYFQNEAQLDKSGLPSDRFFAERPEGSVSTLKIQRTQQEDSAVYLCASQVTRDSNQPQHFGDGTRLSIL.

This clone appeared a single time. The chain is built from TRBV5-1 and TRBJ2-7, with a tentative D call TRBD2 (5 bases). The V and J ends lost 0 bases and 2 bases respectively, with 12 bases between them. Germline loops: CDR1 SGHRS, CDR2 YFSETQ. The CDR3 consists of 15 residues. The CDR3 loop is CASSLDTGMTYEQYF. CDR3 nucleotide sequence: TGCGCCAGCAGCTTGGATACGGGGATGACCTACGAGCAGTACTTC.

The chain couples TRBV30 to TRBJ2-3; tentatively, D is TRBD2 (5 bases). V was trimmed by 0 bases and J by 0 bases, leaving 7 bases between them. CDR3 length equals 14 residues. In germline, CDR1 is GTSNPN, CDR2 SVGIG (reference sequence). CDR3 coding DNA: TGTGCCTGGAGTGTGGGCGGGAGCACAGATACGCAGTATTTT. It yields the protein CAWSVGGSTDTQYF.

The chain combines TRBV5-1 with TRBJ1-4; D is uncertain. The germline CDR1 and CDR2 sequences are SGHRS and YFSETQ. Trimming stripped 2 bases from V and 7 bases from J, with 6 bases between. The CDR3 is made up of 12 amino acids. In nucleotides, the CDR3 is TGCGCCAGCAGCTTCTTCGGTGAAAAACTGTTTTTT. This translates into CASSFFGEKLFF.

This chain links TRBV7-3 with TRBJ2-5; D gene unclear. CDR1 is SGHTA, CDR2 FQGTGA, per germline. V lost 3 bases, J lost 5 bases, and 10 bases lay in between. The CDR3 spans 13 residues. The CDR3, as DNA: TGTGCCAGCAGCTTCACAGAAAGGGAGACCCAGTACTTC. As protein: CASSFTERETQYF. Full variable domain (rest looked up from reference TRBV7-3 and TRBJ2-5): GAGVSQTPSNKVTEKGKYVELRCDPISGHTALYWYRQSLGQGPEFLIYFQGTGAADDSGLPNDRFFAVRPEGSVSTLKIQRTERGDSAVYLCASSFTERETQYFGPGTRLLVL.

CDR3 sequence reads: CASSSPKTSGGSNQPQHF. CDR3 bases: TGTGCCAGCAGTTCCCCTAAAACGTCAGGGGGTAGCAATCAGCCCCAGCATTTT. This sequence joins TRBV28 and TRBJ1-5, with 7 bases that match TRBD1. The CDR3 loop spans 18 amino acids. The germline CDR1 and CDR2 sequences are MDHEN and SYDVKM. Losses at the gene ends were 4 bases for V and 0 bases for J; bases not matched to a gene: 12.

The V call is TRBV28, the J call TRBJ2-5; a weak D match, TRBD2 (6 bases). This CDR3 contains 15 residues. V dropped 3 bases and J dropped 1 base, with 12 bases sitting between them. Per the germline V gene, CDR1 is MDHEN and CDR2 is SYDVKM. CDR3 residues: CASSFTGELQETQYF. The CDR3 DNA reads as TGTGCCAGCAGTTTTACGGGAGAGCTCCAAGAGACCCAGTACTTC. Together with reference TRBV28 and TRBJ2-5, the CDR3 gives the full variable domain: DVKVTQSSRYLVKRTGEKVFLECVQDMDHENMFWYRQDPGLGLRLIYFSYDVKMKEKGDIPEGYSVSREKKERFSLILESASTNQTSMYLCASSFTGELQETQYFGPGTRLLVL.

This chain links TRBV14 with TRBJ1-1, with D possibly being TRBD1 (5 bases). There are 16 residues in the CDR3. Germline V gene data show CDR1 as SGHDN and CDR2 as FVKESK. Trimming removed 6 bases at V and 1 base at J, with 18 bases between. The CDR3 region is CASRKPSGAGNTEAFF. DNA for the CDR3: TGTGCCAGCAGGAAACCCTCCGGGGCAGGGAACACTGAAGCTTTCTTT.

This CDR3 reads CASSQGITFYEQYF. The DNA for the CDR3 is TGCGCCAGCAGCCAAGGGATCACCTTCTACGAGCAGTACTTC. V is TRBV5-1 and J is TRBJ2-7; D is ambiguous. The germline V gene has CDR1 SGHRS and CDR2 YFSETQ. The CDR3 has 14 residues. Trimming left V 4 bases short and J 3 bases short, with 14 bases between.

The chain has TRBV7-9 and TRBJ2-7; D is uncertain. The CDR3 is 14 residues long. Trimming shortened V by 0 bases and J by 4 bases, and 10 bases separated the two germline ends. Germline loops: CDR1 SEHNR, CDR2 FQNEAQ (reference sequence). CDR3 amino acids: CASSLAPSKYEQYF. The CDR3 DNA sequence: TGTGCCAGCAGCTTAGCCCCGTCCAAGTACGAGCAGTACTTC.

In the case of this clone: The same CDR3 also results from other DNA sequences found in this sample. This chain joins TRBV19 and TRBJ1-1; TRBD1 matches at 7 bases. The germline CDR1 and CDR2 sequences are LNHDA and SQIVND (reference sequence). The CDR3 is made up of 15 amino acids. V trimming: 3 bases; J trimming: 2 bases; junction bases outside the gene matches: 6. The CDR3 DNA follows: TGTGCCAGTAGTATTTCCGGGACAGCTAACACTGAAGCTTTCTTT. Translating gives CASSISGTANTEAFF.

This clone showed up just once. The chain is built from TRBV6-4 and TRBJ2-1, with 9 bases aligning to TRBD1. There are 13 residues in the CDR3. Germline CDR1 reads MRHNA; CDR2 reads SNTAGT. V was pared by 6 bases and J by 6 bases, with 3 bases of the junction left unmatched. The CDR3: CASSQDRGNEQFF. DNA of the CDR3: TGTGCCAGCAGCCAGGACAGGGGCAATGAGCAGTTCTTC.

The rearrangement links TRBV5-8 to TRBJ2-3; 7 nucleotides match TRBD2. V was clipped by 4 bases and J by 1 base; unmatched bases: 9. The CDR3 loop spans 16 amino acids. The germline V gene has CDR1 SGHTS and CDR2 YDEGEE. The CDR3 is CASSGYSGHRTDTQYF. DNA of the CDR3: TGTGCCAGCAGCGGTTATAGCGGGCACCGCACAGATACGCAGTATTTT.

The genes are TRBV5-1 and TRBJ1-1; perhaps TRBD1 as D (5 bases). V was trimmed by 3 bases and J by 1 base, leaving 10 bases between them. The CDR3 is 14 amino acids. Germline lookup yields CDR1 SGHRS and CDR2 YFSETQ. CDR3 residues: CASSWDLRNTEAFF. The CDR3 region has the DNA TGCGCCAGCAGCTGGGACTTACGGAACACTGAAGCTTTCTTT.